Detailed here is one T cell receptor (beta chain). The antigen remains undetermined. The data are from a study of T-cell memory formation after mild COVID-19. Overall study context: For the most part, TCR clusters were specific to one donor.

Germline values: CDR1 SGHRS, CDR2 YFSETQ. The CDR3 has 15 residues. V was clipped by 4 bases and J by 3 bases; unmatched bases: 6. Using constant-segment primers, 5'RACE produced TCR alpha and TCR beta cDNA libraries carrying sample barcodes and UMIs. Using its own MiXCR run on the 5' RACE reads, TCRdb lists one record per CDR3 protein. Of 100,000 to 150,000 distinct CDR3 sequences detected, 5% to 6.5% appear once; the ten largest clones hold 2% to 2.5%. Broader study findings: Among clones peaking at day 37 in the second wave, SARS-CoV-2 specificity remained unconfirmed. Researchers report contracting CD4+ clones mostly in CM and EM, with CD8+ clones in EMRA.

This receptor was identified in an adult woman who had mild COVID-19 (a few samples of this study predate the infection). Cell type and time point are not known. The gene calls are TRBV5-1 and TRBJ1-3; 8 bases are a match to TRBD1. What was sequenced was PBMCs or a T cell subset sorted from them (not recorded which). CDR3 protein: CASSLGQGGGNTIYF. DNA of the CDR3: TGCGCCAGCAGCCTTGGACAGGGTGGTGGAAACACCATATATTTT. The full variable domain, completed using reference TRBV5-1 and TRBJ1-3, is KAGVTQTPRYLIKTRGQQVTLSCSPISGHRSVSWYQQTPGQGLQFLFEYFSETQRNKGNFPGRFSGRQFSNSRSEMNVSTLELGDSALYLCASSLGQGGGNTIYFGEGSWLTVV.